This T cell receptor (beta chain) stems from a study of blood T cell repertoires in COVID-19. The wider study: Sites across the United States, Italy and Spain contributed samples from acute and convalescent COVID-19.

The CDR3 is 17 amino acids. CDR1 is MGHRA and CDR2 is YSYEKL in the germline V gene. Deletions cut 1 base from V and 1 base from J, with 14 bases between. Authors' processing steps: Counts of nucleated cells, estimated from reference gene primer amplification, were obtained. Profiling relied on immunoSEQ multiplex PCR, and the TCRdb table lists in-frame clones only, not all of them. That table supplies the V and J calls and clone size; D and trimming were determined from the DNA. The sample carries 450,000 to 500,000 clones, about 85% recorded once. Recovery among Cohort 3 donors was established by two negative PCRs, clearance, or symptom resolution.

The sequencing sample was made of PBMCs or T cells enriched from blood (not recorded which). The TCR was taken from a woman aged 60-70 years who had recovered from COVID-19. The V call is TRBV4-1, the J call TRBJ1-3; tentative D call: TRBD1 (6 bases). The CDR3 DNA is TGCGCCAGCAGCCAAGTGGGGGGGGCTCGATCTGGAAACACCATATATTTT. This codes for CASSQVGGARSGNTIYF.